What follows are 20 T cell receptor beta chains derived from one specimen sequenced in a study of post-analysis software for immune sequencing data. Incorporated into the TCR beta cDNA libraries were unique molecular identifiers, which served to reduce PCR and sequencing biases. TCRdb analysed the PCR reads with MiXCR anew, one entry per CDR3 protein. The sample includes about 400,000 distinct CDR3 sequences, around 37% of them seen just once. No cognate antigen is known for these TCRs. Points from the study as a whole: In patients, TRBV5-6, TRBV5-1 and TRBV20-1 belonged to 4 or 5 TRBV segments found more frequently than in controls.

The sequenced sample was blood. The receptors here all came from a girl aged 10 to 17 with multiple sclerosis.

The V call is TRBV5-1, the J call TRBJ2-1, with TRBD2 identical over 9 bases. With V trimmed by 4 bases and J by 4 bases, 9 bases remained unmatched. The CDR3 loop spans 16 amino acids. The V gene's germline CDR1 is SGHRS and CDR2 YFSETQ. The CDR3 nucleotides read TGCGCCAGCAGCGCCGGAGTAGCGGGAGCTTACAATGAGCAGTTCTTC. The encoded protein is CASSAGVAGAYNEQFF.

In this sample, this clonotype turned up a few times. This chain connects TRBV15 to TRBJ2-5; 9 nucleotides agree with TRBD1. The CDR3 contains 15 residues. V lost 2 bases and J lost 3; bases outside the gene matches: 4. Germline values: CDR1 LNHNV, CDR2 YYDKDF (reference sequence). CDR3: CATSRSRTGEETQYF. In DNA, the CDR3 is TGTGCCACCAGCAGATCCCGGACAGGGGAAGAGACCCAGTACTTC.

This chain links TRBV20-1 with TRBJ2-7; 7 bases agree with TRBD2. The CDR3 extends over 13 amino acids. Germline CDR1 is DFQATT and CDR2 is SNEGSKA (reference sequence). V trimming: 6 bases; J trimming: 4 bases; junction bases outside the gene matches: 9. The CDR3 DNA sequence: TGCAGTGCCGATCAGCGGGGACCTTACGAGCAGTACTTC. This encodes CSADQRGPYEQYF.

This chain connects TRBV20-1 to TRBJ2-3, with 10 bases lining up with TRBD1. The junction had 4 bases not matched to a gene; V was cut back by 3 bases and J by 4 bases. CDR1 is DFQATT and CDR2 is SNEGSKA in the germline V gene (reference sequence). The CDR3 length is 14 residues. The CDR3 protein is CSASDRGRADTQYF. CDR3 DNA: TGCAGTGCTAGCGACAGGGGGCGCGCAGATACGCAGTATTTT.

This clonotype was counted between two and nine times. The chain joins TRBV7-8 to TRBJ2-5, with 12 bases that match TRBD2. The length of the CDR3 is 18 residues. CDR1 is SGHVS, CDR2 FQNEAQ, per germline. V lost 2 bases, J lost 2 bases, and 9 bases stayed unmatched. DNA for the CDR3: TGTGCCAGCAGCTTAAAAAGACTAGCGGGGGTTATACAAGAGACCCAGTACTTC. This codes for CASSLKRLAGVIQETQYF.

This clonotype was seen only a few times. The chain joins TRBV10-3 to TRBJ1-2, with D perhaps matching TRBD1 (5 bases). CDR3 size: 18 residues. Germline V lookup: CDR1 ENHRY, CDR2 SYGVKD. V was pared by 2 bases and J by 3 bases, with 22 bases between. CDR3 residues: CAISEPALGQETYYGYTF. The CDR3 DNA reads TGTGCCATCAGTGAGCCAGCCCTGGGGCAGGAGACCTACTATGGCTACACCTTC.

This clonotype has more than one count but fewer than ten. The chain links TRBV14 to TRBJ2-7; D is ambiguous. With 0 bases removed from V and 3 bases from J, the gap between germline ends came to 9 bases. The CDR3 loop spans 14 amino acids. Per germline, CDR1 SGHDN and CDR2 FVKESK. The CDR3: CASSQDADYYEQYF. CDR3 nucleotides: TGTGCCAGCAGCCAAGACGCTGATTACTACGAGCAGTACTTC.

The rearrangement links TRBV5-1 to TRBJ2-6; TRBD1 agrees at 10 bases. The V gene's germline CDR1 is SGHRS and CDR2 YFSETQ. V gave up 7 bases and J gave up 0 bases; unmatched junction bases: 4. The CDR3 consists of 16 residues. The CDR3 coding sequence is TGCGCCAGCGATAGGACAGGGGGCTCTGGGGCCAACGTCCTGACTTTC. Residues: CASDRTGGSGANVLTF. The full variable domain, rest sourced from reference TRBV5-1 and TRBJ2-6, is KAGVTQTPRYLIKTRGQQVTLSCSPISGHRSVSWYQQTPGQGLQFLFEYFSETQRNKGNFPGRFSGRQFSNSRSEMNVSTLELGDSALYLCASDRTGGSGANVLTFGAGSRLTVL.

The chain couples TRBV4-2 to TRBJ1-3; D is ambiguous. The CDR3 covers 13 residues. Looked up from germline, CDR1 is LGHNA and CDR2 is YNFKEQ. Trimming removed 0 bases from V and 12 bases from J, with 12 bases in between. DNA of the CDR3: TGTGCCAGCAGCCAAGATCGAGGACGAGACATATATTTT. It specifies CASSQDRGRDIYF.

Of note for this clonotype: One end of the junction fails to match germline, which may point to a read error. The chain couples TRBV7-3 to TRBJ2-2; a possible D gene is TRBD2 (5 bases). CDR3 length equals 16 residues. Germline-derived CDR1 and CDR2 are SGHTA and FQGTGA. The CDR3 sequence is CASSLTVSLITGERFF. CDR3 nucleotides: TGTGCCAGCAGCTTAACGGTCAGCCTCATCACCGGGGAGCGGTTTTTT.

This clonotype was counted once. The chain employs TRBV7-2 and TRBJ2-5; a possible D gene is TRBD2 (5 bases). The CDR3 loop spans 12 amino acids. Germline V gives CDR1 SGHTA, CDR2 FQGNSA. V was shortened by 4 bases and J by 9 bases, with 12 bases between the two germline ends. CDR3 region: CASSSIKEAQYF. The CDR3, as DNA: TGTGCCAGCAGCTCCATCAAGGAGGCCCAGTACTTC.

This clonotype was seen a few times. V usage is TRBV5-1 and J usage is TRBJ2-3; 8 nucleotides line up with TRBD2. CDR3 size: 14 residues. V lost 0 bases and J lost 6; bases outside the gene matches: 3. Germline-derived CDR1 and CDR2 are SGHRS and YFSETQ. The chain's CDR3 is CASSLGSGEDTQYF. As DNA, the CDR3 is TGCGCCAGCAGCTTGGGTAGCGGGGAGGATACGCAGTATTTT.

CDR3 DNA: TGTGCCAGCAAGAGGGACAGCAATCAGCCCCAGCATTTT. Encoded protein: CASKRDSNQPQHF. V usage is TRBV7-9 and J usage is TRBJ1-5; perhaps TRBD1 as D (5 bases). Germline loops: CDR1 SEHNR, CDR2 FQNEAQ (reference sequence). The length of the CDR3 is 13 residues. V dropped 7 bases and J dropped 1 base, with 8 bases sitting between them.

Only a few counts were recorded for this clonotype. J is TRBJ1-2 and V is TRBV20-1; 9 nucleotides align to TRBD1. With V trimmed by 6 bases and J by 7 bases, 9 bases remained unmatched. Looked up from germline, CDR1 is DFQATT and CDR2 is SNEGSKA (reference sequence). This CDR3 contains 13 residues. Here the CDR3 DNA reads TGCAGTGCCGCGACAGGGGGTGCGGCTGGCTACACCTTC. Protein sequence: CSAATGGAAGYTF.

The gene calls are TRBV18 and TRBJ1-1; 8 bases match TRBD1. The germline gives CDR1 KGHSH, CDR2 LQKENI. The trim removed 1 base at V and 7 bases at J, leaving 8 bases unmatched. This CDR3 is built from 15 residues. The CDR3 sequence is CASSPQRTGPIEAFF. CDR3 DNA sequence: TGTGCCAGCTCACCACAGAGGACAGGGCCAATTGAAGCTTTCTTT.

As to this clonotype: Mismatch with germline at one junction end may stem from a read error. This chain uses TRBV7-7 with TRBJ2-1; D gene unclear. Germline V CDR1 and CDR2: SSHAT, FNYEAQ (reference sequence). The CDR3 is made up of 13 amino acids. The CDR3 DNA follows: TGTGCTAGCAGCTCGAACCCCGGAGATGAGCAGTTCTTC. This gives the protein CASSSNPGDEQFF.

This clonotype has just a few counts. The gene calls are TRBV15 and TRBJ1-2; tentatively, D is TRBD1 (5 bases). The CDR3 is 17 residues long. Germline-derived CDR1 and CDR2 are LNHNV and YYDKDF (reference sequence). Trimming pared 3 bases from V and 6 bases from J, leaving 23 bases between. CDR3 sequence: CATSSDRGTVPVDGYTF. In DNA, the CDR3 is TGTGCCACCAGCAGTGACCGAGGGACGGTCCCCGTCGATGGCTACACCTTC.

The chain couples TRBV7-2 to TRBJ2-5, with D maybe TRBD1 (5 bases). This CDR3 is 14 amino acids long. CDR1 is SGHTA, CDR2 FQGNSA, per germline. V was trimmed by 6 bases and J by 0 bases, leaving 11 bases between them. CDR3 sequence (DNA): TGTGCCAGCAGACAGGCCGTGCACCAAGAGACCCAGTACTTC. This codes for CASRQAVHQETQYF.

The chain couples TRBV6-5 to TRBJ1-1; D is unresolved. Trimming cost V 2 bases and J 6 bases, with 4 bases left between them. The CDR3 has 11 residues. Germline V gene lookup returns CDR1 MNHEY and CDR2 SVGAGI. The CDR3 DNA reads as TGTGCCAGCAGTTACCCCCCTGAAGCTTTCTTT. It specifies CASSYPPEAFF.

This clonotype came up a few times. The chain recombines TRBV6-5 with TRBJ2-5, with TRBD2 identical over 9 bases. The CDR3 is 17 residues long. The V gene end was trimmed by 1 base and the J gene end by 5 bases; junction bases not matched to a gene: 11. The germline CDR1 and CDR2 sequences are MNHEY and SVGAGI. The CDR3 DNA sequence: TGTGCCAGCAGTTACTTGGATAGCGGGGGAGGTCGGGAGACCCAGTACTTC. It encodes CASSYLDSGGGRETQYF.